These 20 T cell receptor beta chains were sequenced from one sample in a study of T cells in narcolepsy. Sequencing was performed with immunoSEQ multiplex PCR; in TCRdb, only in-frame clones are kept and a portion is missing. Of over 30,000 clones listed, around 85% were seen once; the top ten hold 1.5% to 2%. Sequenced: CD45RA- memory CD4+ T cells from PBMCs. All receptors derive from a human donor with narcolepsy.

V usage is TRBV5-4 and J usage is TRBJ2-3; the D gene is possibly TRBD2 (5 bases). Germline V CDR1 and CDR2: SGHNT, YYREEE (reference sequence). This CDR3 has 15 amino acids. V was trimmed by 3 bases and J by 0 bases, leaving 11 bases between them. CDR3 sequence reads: CASSWSRTSTDTQYF. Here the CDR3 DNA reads TGTGCCAGCAGCTGGTCGAGGACTAGCACAGATACGCAGTATTTT. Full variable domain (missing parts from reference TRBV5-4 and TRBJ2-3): ETGVTQSPTHLIKTRGQQVTLRCSSQSGHNTVSWYQQALGQGPQFIFQYYREEENGRGNFPPRFSGLQFPNYSSELNVNALELDDSALYLCASSWSRTSTDTQYFGPGTRLTVL.

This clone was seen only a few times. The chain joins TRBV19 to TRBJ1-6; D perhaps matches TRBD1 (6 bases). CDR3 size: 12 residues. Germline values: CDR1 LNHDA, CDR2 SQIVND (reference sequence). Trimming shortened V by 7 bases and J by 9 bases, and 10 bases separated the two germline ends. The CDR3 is CASTTGSSPLHF. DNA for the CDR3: TGTGCCAGTACCACAGGGAGTTCACCCCTCCACTTT.

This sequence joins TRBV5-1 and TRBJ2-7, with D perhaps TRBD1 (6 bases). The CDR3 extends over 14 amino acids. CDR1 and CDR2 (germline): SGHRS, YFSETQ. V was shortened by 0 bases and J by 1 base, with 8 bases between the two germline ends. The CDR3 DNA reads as TGCGCCAGCAGCTTGGATGGACAGTCCTACGAGCAGTACTTC. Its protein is CASSLDGQSYEQYF.

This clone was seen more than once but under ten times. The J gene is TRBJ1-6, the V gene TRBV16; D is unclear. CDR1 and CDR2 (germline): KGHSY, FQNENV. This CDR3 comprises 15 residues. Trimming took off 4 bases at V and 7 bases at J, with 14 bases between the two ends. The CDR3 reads CASSPTYLGNSPLHF. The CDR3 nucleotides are TGTGCCAGCAGCCCCACCTACCTTGGGAATTCACCCCTCCACTTT.

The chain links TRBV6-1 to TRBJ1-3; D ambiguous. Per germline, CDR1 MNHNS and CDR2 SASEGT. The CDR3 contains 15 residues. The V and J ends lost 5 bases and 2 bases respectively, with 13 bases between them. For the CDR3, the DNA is TGTGCCAGCAGTCCTCATATCACAGCTGGAAACACCATATATTTT. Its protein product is CASSPHITAGNTIYF.

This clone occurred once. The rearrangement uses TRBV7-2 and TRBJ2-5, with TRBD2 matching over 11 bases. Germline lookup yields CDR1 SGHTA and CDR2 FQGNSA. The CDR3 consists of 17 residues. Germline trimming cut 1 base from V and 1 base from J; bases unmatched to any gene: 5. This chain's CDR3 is CASSLGLAGGSQETQYF. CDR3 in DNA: TGTGCCAGCAGCTTAGGGCTAGCGGGGGGAAGCCAAGAGACCCAGTACTTC. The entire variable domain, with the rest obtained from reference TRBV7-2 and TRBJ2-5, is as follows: GAGVSQSPSNKVTEKGKDVELRCDPISGHTALYWYRQSLGQGLEFLIYFQGNSAPDKSGLPSDRFSAERTGGSVSTLTIQRTQQEDSAVYLCASSLGLAGGSQETQYFGPGTRLLVL.

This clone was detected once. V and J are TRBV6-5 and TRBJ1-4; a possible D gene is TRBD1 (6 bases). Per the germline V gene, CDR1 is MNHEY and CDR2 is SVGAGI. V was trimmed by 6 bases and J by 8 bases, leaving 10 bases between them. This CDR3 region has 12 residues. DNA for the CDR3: TGTGCCAGCAGACAGGGCGACGAAAAACTGTTTTTT. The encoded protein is CASRQGDEKLFF.

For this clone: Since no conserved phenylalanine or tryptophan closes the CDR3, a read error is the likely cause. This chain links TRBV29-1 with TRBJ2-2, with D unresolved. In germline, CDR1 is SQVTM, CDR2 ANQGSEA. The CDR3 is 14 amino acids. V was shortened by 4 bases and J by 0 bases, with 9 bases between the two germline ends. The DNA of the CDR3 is TGCAGCGTTGGGGCTGTCACGAACACCGGGGAGCTGTTTTAT. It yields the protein CSVGAVTNTGELFY.

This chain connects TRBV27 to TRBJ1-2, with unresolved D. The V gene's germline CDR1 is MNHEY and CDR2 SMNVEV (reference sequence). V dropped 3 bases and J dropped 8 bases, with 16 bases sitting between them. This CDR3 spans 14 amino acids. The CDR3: CASSFSGIGRGYTF. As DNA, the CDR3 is TGTGCCAGCAGTTTTTCGGGGATCGGAAGAGGCTACACCTTC.

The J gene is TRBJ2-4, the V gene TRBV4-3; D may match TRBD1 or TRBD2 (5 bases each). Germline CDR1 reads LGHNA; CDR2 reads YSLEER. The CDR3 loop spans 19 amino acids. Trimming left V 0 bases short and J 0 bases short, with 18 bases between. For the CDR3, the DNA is TGCGCCAGCAGCCAAGATTCTTTCCCGGGGCCCTTAGCCAAAAACATTCAGTACTTC. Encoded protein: CASSQDSFPGPLAKNIQYF.

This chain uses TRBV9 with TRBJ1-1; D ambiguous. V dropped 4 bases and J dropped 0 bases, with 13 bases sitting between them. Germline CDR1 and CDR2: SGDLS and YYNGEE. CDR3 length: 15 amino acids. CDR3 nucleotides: TGTGCCAGCAGCCCAGACGGTAACTTGAACACTGAAGCTTTCTTT. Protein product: CASSPDGNLNTEAFF. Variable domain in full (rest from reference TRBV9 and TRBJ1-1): DSGVTQTPKHLITATGQRVTLRCSPRSGDLSVYWYQQSLDQGLQFLIQYYNGEERAKGNILERFSAQQFPDLHSELNLSSLELGDSALYFCASSPDGNLNTEAFFGQGTRLTVV.

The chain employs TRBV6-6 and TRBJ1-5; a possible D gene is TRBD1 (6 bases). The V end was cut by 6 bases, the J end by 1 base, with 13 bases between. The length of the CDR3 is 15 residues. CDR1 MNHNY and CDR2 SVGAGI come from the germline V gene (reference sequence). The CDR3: CASSDWGASNQPQHF. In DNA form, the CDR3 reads TGTGCCAGCAGCGACTGGGGGGCAAGCAATCAGCCCCAGCATTTT.

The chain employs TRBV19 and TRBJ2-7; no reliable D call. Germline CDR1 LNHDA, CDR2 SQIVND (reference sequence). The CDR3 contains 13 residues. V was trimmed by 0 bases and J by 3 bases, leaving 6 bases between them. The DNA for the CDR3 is TGTGCCAGTAGTATAGAAGACGGCTACGAGCAGTACTTC. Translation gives CASSIEDGYEQYF.

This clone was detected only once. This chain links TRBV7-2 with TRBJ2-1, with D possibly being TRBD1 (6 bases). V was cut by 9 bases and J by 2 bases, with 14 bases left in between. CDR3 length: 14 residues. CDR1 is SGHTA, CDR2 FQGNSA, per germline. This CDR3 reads CASRRGGTYNEQFF. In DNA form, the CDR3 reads TGTGCCAGTAGGCGTGGGGGCACCTACAATGAGCAGTTCTTC.

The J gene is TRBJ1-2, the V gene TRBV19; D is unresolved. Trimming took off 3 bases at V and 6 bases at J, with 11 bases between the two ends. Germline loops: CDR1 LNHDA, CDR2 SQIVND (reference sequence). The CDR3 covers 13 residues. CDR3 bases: TGTGCCAGTAGTATCGAGAGGGATAATGGCTACACCTTC. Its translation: CASSIERDNGYTF.

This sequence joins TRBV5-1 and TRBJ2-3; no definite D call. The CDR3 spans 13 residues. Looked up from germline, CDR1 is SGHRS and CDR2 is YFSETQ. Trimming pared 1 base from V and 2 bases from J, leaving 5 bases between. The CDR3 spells CASSLSLTDTQYF. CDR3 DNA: TGCGCCAGCAGCTTGTCCCTCACAGATACGCAGTATTTT.

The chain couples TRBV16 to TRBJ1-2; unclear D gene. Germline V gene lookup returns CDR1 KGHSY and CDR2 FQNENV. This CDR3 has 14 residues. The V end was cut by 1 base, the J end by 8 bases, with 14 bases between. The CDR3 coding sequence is TGTGCCAGCAGCCAATTACCGGGATCGTCCGGCTACACCTTC. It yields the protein CASSQLPGSSGYTF.

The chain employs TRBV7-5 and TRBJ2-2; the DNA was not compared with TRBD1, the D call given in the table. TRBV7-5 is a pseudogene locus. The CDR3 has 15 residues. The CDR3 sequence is CARSLGQFNTGELFF. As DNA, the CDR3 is TGTGCCAGAAGCTTAGGACAGTTTAACACCGGGGAGCTGTTTTTT.

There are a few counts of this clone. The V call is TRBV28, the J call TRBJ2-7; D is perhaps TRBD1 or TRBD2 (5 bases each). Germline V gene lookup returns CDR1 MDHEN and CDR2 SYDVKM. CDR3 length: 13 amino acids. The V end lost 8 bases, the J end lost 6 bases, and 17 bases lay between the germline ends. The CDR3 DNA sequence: TGTGCCAGCCGGTCCTCGGGGCATGGCGAGCAGTACTTC. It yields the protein CASRSSGHGEQYF.

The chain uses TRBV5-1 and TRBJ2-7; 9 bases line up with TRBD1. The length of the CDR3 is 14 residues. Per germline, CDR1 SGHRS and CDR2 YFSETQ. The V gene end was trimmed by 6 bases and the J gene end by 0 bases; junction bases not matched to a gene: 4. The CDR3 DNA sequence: TGCGCCAGCACCACGACAGGGGGCTCCTACGAGCAGTACTTC. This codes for CASTTTGGSYEQYF.